The 25 T cell receptor beta chains in this list originate from one sample, sequenced in a study of T cells in Graves' hyperthyroidism and ophthalmopathy (dated by TCRdb to the late 2010s). Library preparation was by multiplex PCR. Sequencing used an Illumina HiSeq 2000. The TCR beta CDR3 regions were amplified from RNA transcripts. A first-round RT-PCR of the TCR CDR3 used the HTBI primer set with the Qiagen OneStep RT-PCR kit. In TCRdb, the public reads were trimmed at Q25 with fastp and aligned with MiXCR, with productive beta chains retained. Here each entry gathers all rows of one CDR3 protein and keeps the most common genes and DNA. The sample has 300,000 or so distinct CDR3 sequences on record, approximately 18% of them singletons. The ten biggest clones cover 45% to 50% of the sample. Sequencing input: blood. These TCRs come from a woman in her forties or fifties with Graves' hyperthyroidism.

This clonotype showed up many times. The chain links TRBV30 to TRBJ2-1; 7 nucleotides line up with TRBD1. J gave up 7 bases and V 0 bases, and 6 bases lay outside the gene matches. The CDR3 contains 14 residues. CDR1 is GTSNPN and CDR2 is SVGIG in the germline V gene (reference sequence). DNA for the CDR3: TGTGCCTGGAGTGTACGGGGACAGTGGAATGAGCAGTTCTTC. Translating it yields CAWSVRGQWNEQFF. Combining the CDR3 with reference TRBV30 and TRBJ2-1 gives the whole variable domain SQTIHQWPATLVQPVGSPLSLECTVEGTSNPNLYWYRQAAGRGLQLLFYSVGIGQISSEVPQNLSASRPQDRQFILSSKKLLLSDSGFYLCAWSVRGQWNEQFFGPGTRLTVL.

In this sample, this clonotype turned up many times. V usage is TRBV7-8 and J usage is TRBJ2-5; 7 positions match TRBD1. The V segment lost 5 bases and the J segment 5 bases; nucleotides outside the gene matches: 5. The CDR3 extends over 13 amino acids. In germline, CDR1 is SGHVS, CDR2 FQNEAQ. The CDR3 sequence is CASSLGQLETQYF. The CDR3 region has the DNA TGTGCCAGCAGCCTGGGACAGTTGGAGACCCAGTACTTC.

The rearrangement uses TRBV7-2 and TRBJ2-5; D is unclear. V dropped 6 bases and J dropped 7 bases, with 15 bases sitting between them. The CDR3 spans 13 residues. CDR1 and CDR2 from the germline V gene are SGHTA and FQGNSA. The CDR3 nucleotides are TGTGCCAGCAGTTGGTTTACTTTAGGGACCCAGTACTTC. Its protein is CASSWFTLGTQYF.

This clonotype was observed at least ten times. V gene TRBV11-2 combines with J gene TRBJ2-7, with 11 bases fitting TRBD2. V shed 6 bases, J shed 7 bases, and the junction held 11 bases outside the gene matches. This CDR3 region has 15 residues. Germline-derived CDR1 and CDR2 are SGHAT and FQNNGV. CDR3 in amino acids: CASRGPGLAAGEQYF. The DNA of the CDR3 is TGTGCCAGCAGAGGTCCGGGACTAGCGGCGGGGGAGCAGTACTTC.

In this sample, this clonotype turned up many times. The chain joins TRBV28 to TRBJ2-3; tentative D call: TRBD2 (5 bases). Germline-derived CDR1 and CDR2 are MDHEN and SYDVKM. The CDR3 is 13 amino acids. Trimming shortened V by 3 bases and J by 7 bases, and 11 bases separated the two germline ends. The CDR3 bases are TGTGCCAGCAGTTTCGGGGTGGGGAATACGCAGTATTTT. Translating it yields CASSFGVGNTQYF.

V and J are TRBV15 and TRBJ2-3, with 7 bases fitting TRBD2. The CDR3 length is 15 residues. The germline CDR1 and CDR2 sequences are LNHNV and YYDKDF (reference sequence). The V and J ends lost 0 bases and 2 bases, in that order; junction bases with no gene match: 2. CDR3 protein: CATSRELANTDTQYF. The DNA for the CDR3 is TGTGCCACCAGCAGAGAACTAGCGAACACAGATACGCAGTATTTT. The entire variable domain, with the rest obtained from reference TRBV15 and TRBJ2-3, is as follows: DAMVIQNPRYQVTQFGKPVTLSCSQTLNHNVMYWYQQKSSQAPKLLFHYYDKDFNNEADTPDNFQSRRPNTSFCFLDIRSPGLGDTAMYLCATSRELANTDTQYFGPGTRLTVL.

The rearrangement links TRBV5-1 to TRBJ2-3; D is possibly TRBD2 (5 bases). Germline loops: CDR1 SGHRS, CDR2 YFSETQ. The length of the CDR3 is 14 residues. V was pared by 4 bases and J by 2 bases, with 11 bases between. DNA of the CDR3: TGCGCCAGCAGCGAGGGCTTTGACACAGATACGCAGTATTTT. It encodes CASSEGFDTDTQYF.

V gene TRBV14 combines with J gene TRBJ1-5; D might be TRBD1 (5 bases). The CDR3 length is 15 residues. Deletions cut 6 bases from V and 7 bases from J, with 19 bases between. CDR1 is SGHDN, CDR2 FVKESK, per germline. The CDR3, as DNA: TGTGCCAGCAGATCGACAGTCGTGTGGGCGCAGCCCCAGCATTTT. This codes for CASRSTVVWAQPQHF. Complete variable domain (other parts from reference TRBV14 and TRBJ1-5): EAGVTQFPSHSVIEKGQTVTLRCDPISGHDNLYWYRRVMGKEIKFLLHFVKESKQDESGMPNNRFLAERTGGTYSTLKVQPAELEDSGVYFCASRSTVVWAQPQHFGDGTRLSIL.

The chain joins TRBV20-1 to TRBJ2-7; D call uncertain. The V end lost 2 bases, the J end lost 1 base, and 3 bases lay between the germline ends. The V gene's germline CDR1 is DFQATT and CDR2 SNEGSKA (reference sequence). The CDR3 sequence is 11 residues long. The CDR3 coding sequence is TGCAGTGCTAGACAGTCCTACGAGCAGTACGTC. It translates to CSARQSYEQYV.

This clonotype was seen repeatedly, ten times or more. The rearrangement links TRBV28 to TRBJ2-5; no definite D call. Germline V gene data show CDR1 as MDHEN and CDR2 as SYDVKM. Deletions cut 2 bases from V and 5 bases from J, with 6 bases between. This CDR3 region has 12 residues. CDR3 sequence (DNA): TGTGCCAGCAGTTTACGTTGGGAGACCCAGTACTTC. Its protein is CASSLRWETQYF.

This clonotype was recorded many times. The chain has TRBV4-1 and TRBJ1-2; D unresolved. CDR1 and CDR2 from the germline V gene are MGHRA and YSYEKL. The length of the CDR3 is 16 residues. With 0 bases removed from V and 6 bases from J, the gap between germline ends came to 17 bases. The CDR3 is CASSQDVFARGDGYTF. The CDR3 DNA reads TGCGCCAGCAGCCAAGATGTTTTCGCGCGGGGTGATGGCTACACCTTC.

This clonotype was counted only a few times. V usage is TRBV6-5 and J usage is TRBJ2-2, with 7 bases matching TRBD2. The CDR3 totals 14 residues. J was trimmed by 5 bases and V by 2 bases; bases with no gene match: 2. Germline V gene lookup returns CDR1 MNHEY and CDR2 SVGAGI. The CDR3 reads CASSYAGETGELFF. The CDR3 DNA reads as TGTGCCAGCAGTTACGCGGGAGAGACCGGGGAGCTGTTTTTT.

This clonotype was picked up many times. The CDR3 nucleotides read TGTGCCAGCAGCTCCCGTCGGGTGGGAGTAGGCGTTGTCAATGAGCAGTTCTTC. It translates to CASSSRRVGVGVVNEQFF. The chain combines TRBV7-8 with TRBJ2-1; TRBD2 is a possible D gene (5 bases). The CDR3 sequence is 18 residues long. In germline, CDR1 is SGHVS, CDR2 FQNEAQ. Trimming cost V 4 bases and J 6 bases, with 25 bases left between them.

This clonotype was seen at least ten times. The V gene is TRBV20-1, the J gene TRBJ2-1; TRBD2 might be the D (6 bases). V was clipped by 5 bases and J by 9 bases, with 20 bases between them. This CDR3 contains 14 residues. CDR1 and CDR2 from the germline V gene are DFQATT and SNEGSKA (reference sequence). This CDR3 is CSALLRTQGGEQFF. DNA for the CDR3: TGCAGTGCTCTCCTCCGTACCCAGGGAGGTGAGCAGTTCTTC.

The V gene is TRBV6-2 or TRBV6-3, the J gene TRBJ2-5; the match to TRBD1 covers 9 bases. Per the germline V gene, CDR1 is MNHEY and CDR2 is SVGEGT. The length of the CDR3 is 12 residues. J lost 6 bases, V lost 8 bases, and 4 bases had no gene match. CDR3 residues: CASHGQGKTQYF. DNA of the CDR3: TGTGCCAGCCATGGACAGGGGAAGACCCAGTACTTC.

This rearrangement joins TRBV5-1 to TRBJ1-4; unclear D gene. Trimming pared 4 bases from V and 4 bases from J, leaving 8 bases between. This CDR3 comprises 13 residues. Germline values: CDR1 SGHRS, CDR2 YFSETQ. CDR3 nucleotides: TGCGCCAGCAGCAAGTGGGTTAATGAAAAACTGTTTTTT. Amino acid sequence: CASSKWVNEKLFF.

The chain couples TRBV12-3 or TRBV12-4 to TRBJ1-5; a weak D match, TRBD1 (5 bases). With 5 bases removed from V and 3 bases from J, the gap between germline ends came to 11 bases. The CDR3 has 14 residues. CDR3 nucleotides: TGTGCCAGCAGTCCTAGCAGGGACAATCAGCCCCAGCATTTT. It translates to CASSPSRDNQPQHF.

This clonotype was observed at least ten times. The rearrangement joins TRBV12-3 or TRBV12-4 to TRBJ1-3; no clear D gene. Trimming took off 3 bases at V and 2 bases at J, with 8 bases between the two ends. CDR3 length: 14 amino acids. CDR3 in DNA: TGTGCCAGCAGTTTTCTAACGGCTGGAAACACCATATATTTT. It translates to CASSFLTAGNTIYF.

V usage is TRBV28 and J usage is TRBJ1-2; 11 bases fit TRBD1. V lost 6 bases to trimming and J lost 8 bases; unmatched junction nucleotides: 11. This CDR3 is built from 15 residues. The germline CDR1 and CDR2 sequences are MDHEN and SYDVKM. The CDR3 DNA follows: TGTGCCAGCAGCCGACCGCGGGACAGGGGGGGAGGCTACACCTTC. It specifies CASSRPRDRGGGYTF.

This clonotype was picked up a small number of times. The chain couples TRBV7-9 to TRBJ1-1, with D unclear. CDR1 is SEHNR, CDR2 FQNEAQ, per germline (reference sequence). The ends were cut back, 1 base at V and 7 bases at J, with 13 bases in the middle. This CDR3 comprises 14 residues. CDR3 sequence: CASSLGAGRGEAFF. The DNA of the CDR3 is TGTGCCAGCAGCTTAGGAGCCGGGAGAGGTGAAGCTTTCTTT.

This clonotype was seen more than once but under ten times. V is TRBV6-5 and J is TRBJ2-1, with 13 bases aligning to TRBD2. Trimming at V came to 5 bases and at J to 8 bases, leaving 3 bases not matched to a gene. CDR1 and CDR2 from the germline V gene are MNHEY and SVGAGI. The CDR3 extends over 14 amino acids. The CDR3 sequence: CASSTSGRGDEQFF. CDR3 DNA: TGTGCCAGCAGTACTAGCGGGAGGGGCGATGAGCAGTTCTTC.

In its sample, this clonotype was seen a few times. The V and J genes are TRBV3-1 and TRBJ2-1; 14 positions match TRBD2. This CDR3 is built from 18 residues. Unmatched junction bases numbered 9, after V lost 5 bases and J lost 3 bases. Germline values: CDR1 LGHDT, CDR2 YNNKEL (reference sequence). The CDR3 region has the DNA TGTGCCAGCAGCGGCGGACTAGCGGGAGGCCGACACTACAATGAGCAGTTCTTC. This encodes CASSGGLAGGRHYNEQFF.

This clonotype was recorded many times. This sequence joins TRBV27 and TRBJ2-3, with D uncertain. V lost 7 bases and J lost 1, with 15 bases in between. CDR1 is MNHEY, CDR2 SMNVEV, per germline (reference sequence). The CDR3 consists of 15 residues. The CDR3, as DNA: TGTGCCAGCATGGATTCCCCTGGAGGCACAGATACGCAGTATTTT. Protein product: CASMDSPGGTDTQYF.

In this sample, this clonotype turned up a few times. The genes are TRBV7-9 and TRBJ2-2; unclear D gene. Per germline, CDR1 SEHNR and CDR2 FQNEAQ (reference sequence). The CDR3 consists of 15 residues. The germline V and J ends were trimmed by 1 base and 7 bases, with 13 bases remaining between them. The CDR3 coding sequence is TGTGCCAGCAGCTTAGTTTCAAGCAAGATCGGGGAGCTGTTTTTT. Protein: CASSLVSSKIGELFF. The entire variable domain, with the rest obtained from reference TRBV7-9 and TRBJ2-2, is as follows: DTGVSQNPRHKITKRGQNVTFRCDPISEHNRLYWYRQTLGQGPEFLTYFQNEAQLEKSRLLSDRFSAERPKGSFSTLEIQRTEQGDSAMYLCASSLVSSKIGELFFGEGSRLTVL.

This clonotype was recorded a few times. Since no conserved phenylalanine or tryptophan closes the CDR3, a read error is the likely cause. The V and J genes are TRBV28 and TRBJ1-5, with D possibly matching TRBD1 (5 bases). Germline CDR1 is MDHEN and CDR2 is SYDVKM. V was trimmed by 4 bases and J by 6 bases, leaving 13 bases between them. The CDR3 loop spans 14 amino acids. CDR3 protein: CASSSLGAGQPQHL. For the CDR3, the DNA is TGTGCCAGCAGTTCGCTCGGGGCAGGTCAGCCCCAGCATCTT.